Below, 32 T cell receptor beta chains from the same sample are listed, as sequenced in a study of T cells in localized non-small cell lung cancer. Here immunoSEQ multiplex PCR was the method, and the copy in TCRdb shows in-frame clones only, minus some. The sample holds about 2,500 clones, roughly 36% seen once. Sequencing was performed on lymph node tissue, taken before any cancer treatment. All receptors derive from a male donor aged 60 or over with stage II squamous cell lung carcinoma.

The genes are TRBV29-1 and TRBJ1-5, with D tentatively TRBD1 (6 bases). In germline, CDR1 is SQVTM, CDR2 ANQGSEA. With 6 bases removed from V and 5 bases from J, the gap between germline ends came to 26 bases. The CDR3 consists of 17 residues. The DNA of the CDR3 is TGCAGCGTCTCAGTGGGGGTGGCGGGGGCAAGGGATCAGCCCCAGCATTTT. It yields the protein CSVSVGVAGARDQPQHF. Full variable domain (remainder filled in from reference TRBV29-1 and TRBJ1-5): SAVISQKPSRDICQRGTSLTIQCQVDSQVTMMFWYRQQPGQSLTLIATANQGSEATYESGFVIDKFPISRPNLTFSTLTVSNMSPEDSSIYLCSVSVGVAGARDQPQHFGDGTRLSIL.

This clone was counted between two and nine times. The CDR3 sequence: CASSASGTSGSQYF. CDR3 nucleotides: TGTGCCAGCAGTGCCTCCGGGACTAGCGGATCTCAGTACTTC. The chain couples TRBV6-8 to TRBJ2-5, with TRBD2 matching 11 bases. Germline CDR1 is MNHGY and CDR2 is SAAAGT. The CDR3 is made up of 14 amino acids. The V segment lost 5 bases and the J segment 11 bases; nucleotides outside the gene matches: 10.

This clone was observed a few times. DNA of the CDR3: TGTGCCAGCAGCTCTTATACGGGACTAGCGGGGAGAAATGAGCAGTTCTTC. Amino acid sequence: CASSSYTGLAGRNEQFF. This rearrangement joins TRBV6-8 to TRBJ2-1, with TRBD2 matching over 13 bases. The V gene's germline CDR1 is MNHGY and CDR2 SAAAGT. The junction had 12 bases not matched to a gene; V was cut back by 6 bases and J by 7 bases. The CDR3 runs 17 residues.

The CDR3 DNA sequence: TGTGCCAGCAGCTTTGGGTACGAGGGTAATGAGCAGTTCTTC. Amino acid sequence: CASSFGYEGNEQFF. V is TRBV11-3 and J is TRBJ2-1, with D maybe TRBD2 (5 bases). This CDR3 comprises 14 residues. Trimming removed 3 bases at V and 7 bases at J, with 13 bases between. Germline V gene data show CDR1 as SGHNT and CDR2 as YENEEA.

Written as DNA, the CDR3 is TGTGCCAGTAGTTTCGTGACTAGCGGGGTAAACAATGAGCAGTTCTTC. This encodes CASSFVTSGVNNEQFF. The V and J genes are TRBV19 and TRBJ2-1, with 11 bases aligning to TRBD2. J gave up 5 bases and V 5 bases, and 8 bases lay outside the gene matches. CDR3 length: 16 residues. Germline V gives CDR1 LNHDA, CDR2 SQIVND (reference sequence).

J is TRBJ1-4 and V is TRBV18, with D perhaps matching TRBD1 (6 bases). This CDR3 has 16 amino acids. Trimming left V 3 bases short and J 3 bases short, with 14 bases between. Germline CDR1 KGHSH, CDR2 LQKENI. The CDR3 loop reads CASSPNRDGANEKLFF. CDR3 nucleotides: TGTGCCAGCTCACCGAACAGGGATGGGGCTAATGAAAAACTGTTTTTT.

The V gene is TRBV6-8, the J gene TRBJ2-2; TRBD1 aligns across 8 bases. The CDR3 consists of 16 residues. Germline lookup yields CDR1 MNHGY and CDR2 SAAAGT. J lost 5 bases, V lost 4 bases, and 9 bases had no gene match. The CDR3 DNA is TGTGCCAGCAGTTTCCGGACAGGGCCGTCAACCGGGGAGCTGTTTTTT. Its protein is CASSFRTGPSTGELFF.

This rearrangement joins TRBV29-1 to TRBJ2-1; TRBD2 might be the D (6 bases). V was trimmed by 7 bases and J by 6 bases, leaving 19 bases between them. Per the germline V gene, CDR1 is SQVTM and CDR2 is ANQGSEA. This CDR3 contains 14 residues. CDR3 bases: TGCAGCGGGGAGGTGAGGGCCCCCCTCAATGAGCAGTTCTTC. Its translation: CSGEVRAPLNEQFF.

The chain combines TRBV6-8 with TRBJ1-1; 7 bases agree with TRBD1. Germline CDR1 is MNHGY and CDR2 is SAAAGT. The CDR3 consists of 15 residues. V gave up 8 bases and J gave up 3 bases; unmatched junction bases: 12. The CDR3 region is CASRQGGLSDTEAFF. DNA of the CDR3: TGTGCCAGCCGACAGGGTGGGCTTTCAGACACTGAAGCTTTCTTT.

The DNA for the CDR3 is TGTGCCAGCTCACCAGTCCAGGGCGGTCTGAACACTGAAGCTTTCTTT. This encodes CASSPVQGGLNTEAFF. The V and J genes are TRBV18 and TRBJ1-1, with a tentative D call TRBD1 (5 bases). Trimming left V 2 bases short and J 0 bases short, with 13 bases between. CDR1 is KGHSH, CDR2 LQKENI, per germline. This CDR3 spans 16 amino acids. The complete variable domain, with remaining parts taken from reference TRBV18 and TRBJ1-1, reads NAGVMQNPRHLVRRRGQEARLRCSPMKGHSHVYWYRQLPEEGLKFMVYLQKENIIDESGMPKERFSAEFPKEGPSILRIQQVVRGDSAAYFCASSPVQGGLNTEAFFGQGTRLTVV.

V and J are TRBV19 and TRBJ1-5; 8 nucleotides match TRBD1. V lost 1 base, J lost 2 bases, and 16 bases stayed unmatched. The CDR3 contains 20 residues. Germline-derived CDR1 and CDR2 are LNHDA and SQIVND (reference sequence). This CDR3 reads CASSIVVPTGGHIGNQPQHF. The CDR3, as DNA: TGTGCCAGTAGTATAGTTGTTCCAACAGGGGGACATATCGGCAATCAGCCCCAGCATTTT.

CDR3 DNA: TGTGCCTGGAGGGGGGACAGGCTGAATGAAAAACTGTTTTTT. As protein: CAWRGDRLNEKLFF. The chain joins TRBV30 to TRBJ1-4, with TRBD1 matching 8 bases. The J segment lost 5 bases and the V segment lost 3 bases, leaving 5 bases of the junction unmatched. CDR3 length: 14 amino acids. In germline, CDR1 is GTSNPN, CDR2 SVGIG (reference sequence).

The chain joins TRBV11-3 to TRBJ2-4, with 8 bases that match TRBD1. Germline assignment: CDR1 SGHNT and CDR2 YENEEA. V was clipped by 5 bases and J by 8 bases; unmatched bases: 8. The CDR3 length is 14 residues. The CDR3 reads CASSQYTGGDIQYF. The CDR3 DNA follows: TGTGCCAGCAGCCAGTACACAGGGGGTGACATTCAGTACTTC.

This rearrangement joins TRBV28 to TRBJ1-1; D call uncertain. The CDR3 sequence is 12 residues long. V lost 3 bases, J lost 4 bases, and 6 bases lay in between. CDR1 and CDR2 from the germline V gene are MDHEN and SYDVKM. The CDR3 sequence is CASSLAGTEAFF. CDR3 DNA sequence: TGTGCCAGCAGTTTGGCGGGCACTGAAGCTTTCTTT.

The chain is built from TRBV6-8 and TRBJ1-2, with TRBD1 matching over 8 bases. The CDR3 sequence is 16 residues long. CDR1 MNHGY and CDR2 SAAAGT come from the germline V gene. V dropped 4 bases and J dropped 4; count of bases not matched to a gene: 11. CDR3 DNA sequence: TGTGCCAGCAGTTTCGGCCCAGGGGGCGCGAGCTATGGCTACACCTTC. It is translated as CASSFGPGGASYGYTF.

This clone was observed a handful of times. The junction differs from germline at one of its ends, possibly a read error. J is TRBJ2-4 and V is TRBV6-8; D unresolved. The CDR3 has 14 amino acids. CDR1 and CDR2 (germline): MNHGY, SAAAGT. CDR3 protein: CAISGSQTPGVQYF. In nucleotides, the CDR3 is TGTGCCATCAGTGGTTCCCAAACCCCTGGAGTTCAGTACTTC.

The sample holds a few counts of this clone. CDR3 nucleotide sequence: TGTGCCAGCAGTTCATACAGGAGCGGGAACACTGAAGCTTTCTTT. Translated: CASSSYRSGNTEAFF. The genes are TRBV6-8 and TRBJ1-1, with D possibly being TRBD1 (5 bases). Looked up from germline, CDR1 is MNHGY and CDR2 is SAAAGT. The CDR3 has 15 amino acids. Trimming cost V 4 bases and J 1 base, with 13 bases left between them.

V usage is TRBV12-5 and J usage is TRBJ2-6; tentatively, D is TRBD2 (6 bases). The V end was cut by 4 bases, the J end by 2 bases, with 12 bases between. Per the germline V gene, CDR1 is LGHNT and CDR2 is FRNRAP. This CDR3 has 16 amino acids. This CDR3 reads CASGWLPGAGANVLTF. CDR3 coding DNA: TGTGCTAGTGGTTGGTTACCGGGGGCTGGGGCCAACGTCCTGACTTTC. The variable domain in full, completed from reference TRBV12-5 and TRBJ2-6, reads DARVTQTPRHKVTEMGQEVTMRCQPILGHNTVFWYRQTMMQGLELLAYFRNRAPLDDSGMPKDRFSAEMPDATLATLKIQPSEPRDSAVYFCASGWLPGAGANVLTFGAGSRLTVL.

V usage is TRBV19 and J usage is TRBJ1-1; a possible D gene is TRBD1 (6 bases). Between the trimmed V and J ends, which lost 9 bases and 1 base, there was a span of 18 bases. The CDR3 is 15 residues long. CDR1 and CDR2 from the germline V gene are LNHDA and SQIVND (reference sequence). This CDR3 reads CASDKGGIWNTEAFF. Written as DNA, the CDR3 is TGTGCCAGCGACAAGGGGGGGATTTGGAACACTGAAGCTTTCTTT.

This clone came up once. An end of the junction does not agree with germline; a read error may underlie this. The chain has TRBV30 and TRBJ1-3, with D possibly being TRBD1 (5 bases). The CDR3 runs to 15 residues. Germline lookup yields CDR1 GTSNPN and CDR2 SVGIG (reference sequence). Written as DNA, the CDR3 is TGTGCCTGGAGTTATCGGGGCGCCTCTGGAAACATCATATATTTT. Amino acid sequence: CAWSYRGASGNIIYF.

This clone was counted only a few times. V is TRBV29-1 and J is TRBJ1-2, with D unclear. The germline V and J ends were trimmed by 8 bases and 6 bases, with 19 bases remaining between them. Germline V gives CDR1 SQVTM, CDR2 ANQGSEA. The CDR3 consists of 13 residues. CDR3 region: CSTRRYSQDGYTF. Here the CDR3 DNA reads TGCAGCACCCGGAGGTATTCACAAGATGGCTACACCTTC.

The rearrangement uses TRBV6-8 and TRBJ1-5; 7 bases map to TRBD1. Losses at the gene ends were 10 bases for V and 3 bases for J; bases not matched to a gene: 6. The CDR3 spans 13 residues. Germline assignment: CDR1 MNHGY and CDR2 SAAAGT. This chain's CDR3 is CATTGAPNQPQHF. The CDR3 nucleotides read TGTGCCACTACAGGGGCCCCCAATCAGCCCCAGCATTTT.

This clone was recorded a few times. The V gene is TRBV9, the J gene TRBJ1-4, with 7 bases that match TRBD1. The V and J ends lost 5 bases and 8 bases, in that order; junction bases with no gene match: 9. This CDR3 has 14 amino acids. In germline, CDR1 is SGDLS, CDR2 YYNGEE. The CDR3 coding sequence is TGTGCCAGCAGTGACGGGACAGCGGTCGAAAAACTGTTTTTT. It specifies CASSDGTAVEKLFF.

This clone was detected only a few times. This rearrangement joins TRBV9 to TRBJ1-5; perhaps TRBD1 as D (5 bases). With 0 bases removed from V and 1 base from J, the gap between germline ends came to 8 bases. CDR3 length equals 15 residues. In germline, CDR1 is SGDLS, CDR2 YYNGEE. The DNA for the CDR3 is TGTGCCAGCAGCGTAGGGAGGGGCAGCAATCAGCCCCAGCATTTT. Its protein is CASSVGRGSNQPQHF. Together with reference TRBV9 and TRBJ1-5, the CDR3 gives the full variable domain: DSGVTQTPKHLITATGQRVTLRCSPRSGDLSVYWYQQSLDQGLQFLIQYYNGEERAKGNILERFSAQQFPDLHSELNLSSLELGDSALYFCASSVGRGSNQPQHFGDGTRLSIL.

CDR3 residues: CASSQSGGQGRTNEKLFF. For the CDR3, the DNA is TGCGCCAGCAGCCAGTCTGGGGGACAGGGGAGAACTAATGAAAAACTGTTTTTT. The chain combines TRBV4-1 with TRBJ1-4; TRBD1 matches at 10 bases. Germline V lookup: CDR1 MGHRA, CDR2 YSYEKL. Trimming took 3 bases from V and 1 from J; bases not matched to a gene: 8. The CDR3 covers 18 residues.

V is TRBV29-1 and J is TRBJ1-1; D remains unclear. Looked up from germline, CDR1 is SQVTM and CDR2 is ANQGSEA. The CDR3 has 12 amino acids. Trimming took off 3 bases at V and 2 bases at J, with 7 bases between the two ends. CDR3 protein: CSVEPGNTEAFF. The CDR3 bases are TGCAGCGTTGAGCCAGGAAACACTGAAGCTTTCTTT.

The chain joins TRBV29-1 to TRBJ1-1, with D uncertain. The CDR3 spans 13 residues. Trimming took 4 bases from V and 4 from J, leaving 13 bases between them. In germline, CDR1 is SQVTM, CDR2 ANQGSEA. The CDR3 region has the DNA TGCAGCGTTGCTGAGAGGTTTGGCACTGAAGCTTTCTTT. Its protein is CSVAERFGTEAFF.

The table lists this clone with a few counts. V and J are TRBV11-3 and TRBJ2-1; weak D call: TRBD1 (5 bases). The ends were cut back, 3 bases at V and 9 bases at J, with 15 bases in the middle. CDR3 length: 14 amino acids. Germline CDR1 SGHNT, CDR2 YENEEA. The chain's CDR3 is CASSFFYPQAEQFF. DNA for the CDR3: TGTGCCAGCAGCTTTTTTTACCCACAGGCTGAGCAGTTCTTC. Full variable domain (rest looked up from reference TRBV11-3 and TRBJ2-1): EAGVVQSPRYKIIEKKQPVAFWCNPISGHNTLYWYLQNLGQGPELLIRYENEEAVDDSQLPKDRFSAERLKGVDSTLKIQPAELGDSAVYLCASSFFYPQAEQFFGPGTRLTVL.

The chain uses TRBV29-1 and TRBJ2-5; 8 nucleotides align to TRBD2. The CDR3 has 13 residues. Germline CDR1 is SQVTM and CDR2 is ANQGSEA. V lost 7 bases to trimming and J lost 4 bases; unmatched junction nucleotides: 8. The CDR3 is CSGSGTTIETQYF. The CDR3 DNA sequence: TGCAGCGGTAGCGGGACCACTATAGAGACCCAGTACTTC.

V usage is TRBV6-8 and J usage is TRBJ2-7; possibly TRBD2 for D (6 bases). This CDR3 spans 14 amino acids. Germline V gene sequence: CDR1 MNHGY, CDR2 SAAAGT. Trimming took off 7 bases at V and 2 bases at J, with 15 bases between the two ends. Here the CDR3 reads CASTPPGGPYEQYF. CDR3 DNA: TGTGCCAGCACCCCCCCCGGGGGTCCCTACGAGCAGTACTTC.

The chain couples TRBV14 to TRBJ1-1; D is unclear. Trimming removed 0 bases from V and 6 bases from J, with 8 bases in between. The CDR3 sequence is 13 residues long. Germline CDR1 is SGHDN and CDR2 is FVKESK. The CDR3 region is CASSQEPRAEAFF. Written as DNA, the CDR3 is TGTGCCAGCAGCCAAGAACCGAGGGCTGAAGCTTTCTTT.

The DNA of the CDR3 is TGTGCCAGTTCCCCAAGTTGGACAGGGCCCAGGACCCAGTACTTC. Its translation is CASSPSWTGPRTQYF. V gene TRBV19 combines with J gene TRBJ2-5, with 8 nucleotides matching TRBD1. The junction had 15 bases not matched to a gene; V was cut back by 8 bases and J by 7 bases. The CDR3 is made up of 15 amino acids. Germline CDR1 is LNHDA and CDR2 is SQIVND (reference sequence).